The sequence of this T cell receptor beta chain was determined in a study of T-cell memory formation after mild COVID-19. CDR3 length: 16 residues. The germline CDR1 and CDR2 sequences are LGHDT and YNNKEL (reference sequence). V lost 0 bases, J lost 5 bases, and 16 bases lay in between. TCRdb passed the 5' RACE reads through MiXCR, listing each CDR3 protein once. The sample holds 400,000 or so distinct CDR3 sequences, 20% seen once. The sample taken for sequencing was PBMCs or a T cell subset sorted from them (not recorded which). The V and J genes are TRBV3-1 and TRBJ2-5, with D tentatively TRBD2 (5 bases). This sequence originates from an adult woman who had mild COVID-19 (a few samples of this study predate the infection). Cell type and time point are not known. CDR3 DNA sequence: TGTGCCAGCAGCCAAGATCAAGTCGGCTCGGGGGAGACCCAGTACTTC. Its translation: CASSQDQVGSGETQYF.